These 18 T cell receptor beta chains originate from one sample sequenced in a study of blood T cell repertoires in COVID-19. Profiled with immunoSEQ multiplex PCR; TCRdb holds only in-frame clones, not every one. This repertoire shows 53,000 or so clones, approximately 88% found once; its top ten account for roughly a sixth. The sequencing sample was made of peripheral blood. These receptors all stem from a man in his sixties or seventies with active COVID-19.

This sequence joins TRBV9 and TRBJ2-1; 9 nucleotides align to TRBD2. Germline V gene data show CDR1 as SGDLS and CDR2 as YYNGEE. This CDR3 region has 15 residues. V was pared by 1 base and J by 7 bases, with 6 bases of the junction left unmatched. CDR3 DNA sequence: TGTGCCAGCAGCGTAAAATCTAGCGGGGCTAATGAGCAGTTCTTC. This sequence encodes CASSVKSSGANEQFF.

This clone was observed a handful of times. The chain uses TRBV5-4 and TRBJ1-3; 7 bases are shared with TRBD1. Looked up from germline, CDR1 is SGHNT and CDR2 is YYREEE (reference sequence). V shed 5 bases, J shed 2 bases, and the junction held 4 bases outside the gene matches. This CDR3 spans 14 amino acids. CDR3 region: CASRRQGPGNTIYF. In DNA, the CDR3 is TGTGCCAGCAGGAGACAGGGCCCTGGAAACACCATATATTTT.

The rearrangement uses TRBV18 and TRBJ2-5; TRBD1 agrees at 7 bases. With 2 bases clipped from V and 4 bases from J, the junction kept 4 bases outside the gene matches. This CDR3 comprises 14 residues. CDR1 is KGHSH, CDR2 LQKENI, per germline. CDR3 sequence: CASSPNRDRETQYF. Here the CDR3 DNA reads TGTGCCAGCTCACCAAACCGGGACAGAGAGACCCAGTACTTC.

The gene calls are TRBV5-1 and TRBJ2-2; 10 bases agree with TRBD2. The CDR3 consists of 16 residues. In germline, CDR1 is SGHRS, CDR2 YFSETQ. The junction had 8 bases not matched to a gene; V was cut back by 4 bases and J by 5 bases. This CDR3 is CASSAVVAGGTGELFF. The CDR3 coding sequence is TGCGCCAGCAGCGCCGTGGTAGCGGGAGGTACCGGGGAGCTGTTTTTT. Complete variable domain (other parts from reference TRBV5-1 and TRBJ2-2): KAGVTQTPRYLIKTRGQQVTLSCSPISGHRSVSWYQQTPGQGLQFLFEYFSETQRNKGNFPGRFSGRQFSNSRSEMNVSTLELGDSALYLCASSAVVAGGTGELFFGEGSRLTVL.

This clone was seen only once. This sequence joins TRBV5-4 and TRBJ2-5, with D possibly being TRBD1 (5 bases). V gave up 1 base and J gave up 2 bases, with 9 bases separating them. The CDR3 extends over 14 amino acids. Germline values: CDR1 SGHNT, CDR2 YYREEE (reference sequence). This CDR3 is CASSLRRGQETQYF. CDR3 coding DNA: TGTGCCAGCAGCTTGCGTAGGGGACAAGAGACCCAGTACTTC.

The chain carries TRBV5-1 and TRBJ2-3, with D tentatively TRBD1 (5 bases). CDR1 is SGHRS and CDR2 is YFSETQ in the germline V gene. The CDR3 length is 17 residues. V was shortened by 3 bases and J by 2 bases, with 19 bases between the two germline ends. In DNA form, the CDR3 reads TGCGCCAGCAGCTGGGATCCAGGGCGCCCCGACACAGATACGCAGTATTTT. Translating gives CASSWDPGRPDTDTQYF.

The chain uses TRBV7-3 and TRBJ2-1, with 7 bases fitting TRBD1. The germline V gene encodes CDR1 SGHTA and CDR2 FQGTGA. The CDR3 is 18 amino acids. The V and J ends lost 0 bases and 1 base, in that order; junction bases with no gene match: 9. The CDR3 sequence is CASSLTPSTQGSYNEQFF. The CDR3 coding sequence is TGTGCCAGCAGCTTAACCCCTTCGACACAGGGGTCCTACAATGAGCAGTTCTTC. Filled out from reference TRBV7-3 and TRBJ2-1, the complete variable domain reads GAGVSQTPSNKVTEKGKYVELRCDPISGHTALYWYRQSLGQGPEFLIYFQGTGAADDSGLPNDRFFAVRPEGSVSTLKIQRTERGDSAVYLCASSLTPSTQGSYNEQFFGPGTRLTVL.

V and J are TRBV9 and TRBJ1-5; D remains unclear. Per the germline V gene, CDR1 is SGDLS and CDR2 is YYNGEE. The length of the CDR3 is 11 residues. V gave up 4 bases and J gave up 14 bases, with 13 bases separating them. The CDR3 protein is CASSLQYLKHF. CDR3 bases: TGTGCCAGCAGCCTTCAATACTTAAAGCATTTT.

The CDR3 DNA reads as TGTGCCAGCAGCACCCGGTCGGCAGGTGAAAAACTGTTTTTT. Translation gives CASSTRSAGEKLFF. The chain carries TRBV9 and TRBJ1-4; D is uncertain. CDR1 is SGDLS and CDR2 is YYNGEE in the germline V gene. Trimming stripped 4 bases from V and 7 bases from J, with 14 bases between. The CDR3 spans 14 residues.

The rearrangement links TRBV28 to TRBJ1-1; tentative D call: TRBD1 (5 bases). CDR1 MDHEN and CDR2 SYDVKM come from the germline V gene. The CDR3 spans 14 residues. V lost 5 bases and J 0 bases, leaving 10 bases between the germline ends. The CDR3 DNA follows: TGTGCCAGCAGTCAGGGAGGAATGAACACTGAAGCTTTCTTT. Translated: CASSQGGMNTEAFF.

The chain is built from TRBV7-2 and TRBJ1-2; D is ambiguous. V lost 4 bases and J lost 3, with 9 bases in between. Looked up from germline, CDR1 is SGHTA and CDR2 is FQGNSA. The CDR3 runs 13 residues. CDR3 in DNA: TGTGCCAGCAGCTCCGACGGGTACTATGGCTACACCTTC. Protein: CASSSDGYYGYTF.

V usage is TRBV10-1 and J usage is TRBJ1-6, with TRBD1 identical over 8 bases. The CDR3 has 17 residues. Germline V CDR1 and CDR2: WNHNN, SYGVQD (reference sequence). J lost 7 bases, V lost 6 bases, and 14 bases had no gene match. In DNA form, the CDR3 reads TGCGCCAGCAGGACACACTCTTACAGGGGGACAAATTCACCCCTCCACTTT. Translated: CASRTHSYRGTNSPLHF.

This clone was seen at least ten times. CDR3 protein: CAIAPVYNSPLHF. DNA of the CDR3: TGTGCCATCGCGCCTGTATATAATTCACCCCTCCACTTT. The chain uses TRBV10-3 and TRBJ1-6; D gene unclear. This CDR3 has 13 amino acids. V was pared by 8 bases and J by 4 bases, with 9 bases between. Germline loops: CDR1 ENHRY, CDR2 SYGVKD.

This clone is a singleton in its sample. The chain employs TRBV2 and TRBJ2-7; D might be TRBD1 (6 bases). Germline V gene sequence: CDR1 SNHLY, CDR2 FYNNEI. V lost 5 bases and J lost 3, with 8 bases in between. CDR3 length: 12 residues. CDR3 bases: TGTGCCAGCAGTCGACAGGACTACGAGCAGTACTTC. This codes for CASSRQDYEQYF.

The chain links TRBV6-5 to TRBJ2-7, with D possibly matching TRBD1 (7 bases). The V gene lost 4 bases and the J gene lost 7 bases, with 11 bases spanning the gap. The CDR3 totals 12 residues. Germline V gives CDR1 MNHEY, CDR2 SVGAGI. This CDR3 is CASSSQGGEQYF. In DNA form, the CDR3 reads TGTGCCAGCAGTTCTCAGGGGGGAGAGCAGTACTTC.

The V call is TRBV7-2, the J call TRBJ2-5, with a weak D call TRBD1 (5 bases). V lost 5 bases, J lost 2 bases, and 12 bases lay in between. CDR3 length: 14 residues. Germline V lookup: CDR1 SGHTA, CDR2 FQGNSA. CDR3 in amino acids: CASSLDRVQETQYF. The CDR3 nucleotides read TGTGCCAGCAGCCTCGACAGAGTTCAAGAGACCCAGTACTTC.

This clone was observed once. CDR3 region: CASSQEFGTGGFEQYF. CDR3 sequence (DNA): TGCGCCAGCAGCCAAGAGTTCGGGACAGGGGGCTTCGAGCAGTACTTC. This chain links TRBV4-3 with TRBJ2-7; 12 bases map to TRBD1. The V gene's germline CDR1 is LGHNA and CDR2 YSLEER. This CDR3 is built from 16 residues. Unmatched junction bases numbered 6, after V lost 0 bases and J lost 6 bases.

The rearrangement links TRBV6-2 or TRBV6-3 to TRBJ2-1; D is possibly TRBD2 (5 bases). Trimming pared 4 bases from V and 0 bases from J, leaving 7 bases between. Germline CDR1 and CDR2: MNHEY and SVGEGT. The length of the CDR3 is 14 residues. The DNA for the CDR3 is TGTGCCAGCAGTTCTACTAGCTCCTACAATGAGCAGTTCTTC. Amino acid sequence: CASSSTSSYNEQFF.